The clone carrying this TCR beta chain appeared a single time. This entry comes from a study of blood T cell repertoires in COVID-19. Turning to the study itself: Sites across the United States, Italy and Spain contributed samples from acute and convalescent COVID-19. PBMCs, B-cell-depleted T cells, or T cells provided the cDNA or gDNA that made up the material.

The V and J ends lost 3 bases and 7 bases, in that order; junction bases with no gene match: 11. Germline V CDR1 and CDR2: MNHEY, SMNVEV (reference sequence). CDR3 length: 16 residues. Methods used by the authors: Using reference gene primer amplification, nucleated cell counts were estimated. This table comes from immunoSEQ multiplex PCR, and its TCRdb copy is limited to in-frame clones, with some not included. Clone size and the V and J calls come from that table; the DNA yielded D and trimming. The table shows tens of thousands of clones, with approximately 86% occurring only once. Sequenced input: peripheral blood. The TCR comes from a human donor in a cohort sampled during active COVID-19. The gene calls are TRBV27 and TRBJ1-2, with TRBD1 matching 10 bases. CDR3 in DNA: TGTGCCAGCAGTTTGGGTCCGGGACAGGGGAAGGGTGGCTACACCTTC. Its protein product is CASSLGPGQGKGGYTF.